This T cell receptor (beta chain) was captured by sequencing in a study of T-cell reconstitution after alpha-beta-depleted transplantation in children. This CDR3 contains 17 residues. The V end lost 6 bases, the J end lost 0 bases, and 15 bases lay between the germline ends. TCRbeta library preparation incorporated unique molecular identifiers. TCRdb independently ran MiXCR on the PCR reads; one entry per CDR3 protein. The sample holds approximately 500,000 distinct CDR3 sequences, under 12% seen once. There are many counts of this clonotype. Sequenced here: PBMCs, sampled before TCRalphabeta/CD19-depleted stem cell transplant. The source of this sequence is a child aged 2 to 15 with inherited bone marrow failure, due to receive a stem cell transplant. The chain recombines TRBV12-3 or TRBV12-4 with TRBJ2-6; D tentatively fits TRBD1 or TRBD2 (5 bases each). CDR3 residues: CASRQNQGVSGANVLTF. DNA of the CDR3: TGTGCCAGCAGGCAGAACCAGGGAGTCTCTGGGGCCAACGTCCTGACTTTC.